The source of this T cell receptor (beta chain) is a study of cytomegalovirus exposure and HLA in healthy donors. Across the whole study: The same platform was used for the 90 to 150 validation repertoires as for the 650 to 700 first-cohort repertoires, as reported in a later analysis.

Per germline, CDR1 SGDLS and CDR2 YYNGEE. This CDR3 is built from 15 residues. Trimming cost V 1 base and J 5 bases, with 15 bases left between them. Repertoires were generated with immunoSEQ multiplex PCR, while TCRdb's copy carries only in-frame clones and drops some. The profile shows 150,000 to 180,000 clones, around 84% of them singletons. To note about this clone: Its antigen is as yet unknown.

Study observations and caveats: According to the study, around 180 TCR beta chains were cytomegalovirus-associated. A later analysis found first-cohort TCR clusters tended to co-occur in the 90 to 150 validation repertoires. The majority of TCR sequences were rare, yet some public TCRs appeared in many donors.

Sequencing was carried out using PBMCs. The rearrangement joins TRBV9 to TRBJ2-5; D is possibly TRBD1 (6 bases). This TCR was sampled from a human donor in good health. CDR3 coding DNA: TGTGCCAGCAGCGTAACAGGGCTGCATGAGGAGACCCAGTACTTC. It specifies CASSVTGLHEETQYF. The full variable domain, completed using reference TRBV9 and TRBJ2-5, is DSGVTQTPKHLITATGQRVTLRCSPRSGDLSVYWYQQSLDQGLQFLIQYYNGEERAKGNILERFSAQQFPDLHSELNLSSLELGDSALYFCASSVTGLHEETQYFGPGTRLLVL.